Shown below are 16 T cell receptor beta chains from a single sample sequenced in a study of regulatory T cells in long-lasting Graves disease (dated by TCRdb to the early 2020s). Library preparation employed multiplex PCR. Sequencing instrument: Illumina HiSeq 4000. iRepertoire HTBI primers and Arm-PCR amplification of CDR3 regions were used to construct TCR beta libraries. In TCRdb, the public reads were trimmed at Q25 with fastp and aligned with MiXCR, with productive beta chains retained. Each entry merges the rows of one CDR3 protein and shows their most common DNA and genes. The sample table contains about 340,000 distinct CDR3 sequences; only one count was recorded for about 18% of them. The ten largest clones represent 25% to 30% of the sample. This specimen's time point label, interpreted: persistent/refractory GD, antithyroid drugs over 5 years with positive TRAb. For both TCR sequencing and RNA sequencing, RNA was extracted from PBMCs in TRIzol.

Sequences were derived from peripheral blood mononuclear cells (PBMCs), sampled when the disease was refractory, from a patient treated with antithyroid drugs. These receptors all stem from a female donor with Graves disease.

With regard to this clonotype: A much larger clonotype is one base distant, so this may be a read error. V and J are TRBV12-3 or TRBV12-4 and TRBJ2-7; tentatively, D is TRBD2 (6 bases). V dropped 3 bases and J dropped 6 bases, with 9 bases sitting between them. This CDR3 has 12 residues. Here the CDR3 reads CASSFGGAEQYF. The CDR3 DNA sequence: TGTGCCAGCAGTTTTGGCGGGGCCGAGCAGTACTTC.

The V gene is TRBV19, the J gene TRBJ1-6; D gene ambiguous. This CDR3 comprises 14 residues. Germline lookup yields CDR1 LNHDA and CDR2 SQIVND (reference sequence). V was shortened by 3 bases and J by 8 bases, with 11 bases between the two germline ends. The DNA for the CDR3 is TGTGCCAGTAGTATCAGTTTCAACGATTCACCCCTCCACTTT. It yields the protein CASSISFNDSPLHF.

This clonotype was seen ten or more times. The chain combines TRBV2 with TRBJ2-4; 8 bases align to TRBD1. The trim removed 6 bases at V and 5 bases at J, leaving 9 bases unmatched. The CDR3 loop spans 15 amino acids. Germline V gene sequence: CDR1 SNHLY, CDR2 FYNNEI. CDR3 amino acids: CASSVDRAQQNIQYF. The CDR3 DNA reads as TGTGCCAGCAGCGTGGACAGGGCCCAGCAAAACATTCAGTACTTC.

The table lists this clonotype with many counts. The chain links TRBV7-2 to TRBJ2-7, with D tentatively TRBD1 (6 bases). Germline lookup yields CDR1 SGHTA and CDR2 FQGNSA. V lost 5 bases and J 2 bases, leaving 13 bases between the germline ends. This CDR3 contains 14 residues. This CDR3 reads CASSLGQLPYEQYF. The CDR3 coding sequence is TGTGCCAGCAGCCTAGGACAGTTGCCCTACGAGCAGTACTTC.

This clonotype was counted between two and nine times. V gene TRBV18 combines with J gene TRBJ2-3, with 7 bases matching TRBD2. There are 13 residues in the CDR3. The germline V gene encodes CDR1 KGHSH and CDR2 LQKENI. Trimming cost V 3 bases and J 6 bases; bases outside gene matches: 3. CDR3 amino acids: CASSPVGGDTQYF. CDR3 nucleotide sequence: TGTGCCAGCTCACCCGTCGGGGGGGATACGCAGTATTTT.

This clonotype occurred many times. This sequence joins TRBV15 and TRBJ1-4; D not certain. The CDR3 runs 12 residues. Between the trimmed V and J ends, which lost 3 bases and 5 bases, there was a span of 4 bases. From germline, CDR1 is LNHNV and CDR2 YYDKDF (reference sequence). This CDR3 reads CATSRTNEKLFF. CDR3 sequence (DNA): TGTGCCACCAGCAGGACGAATGAAAAACTGTTTTTT.

Concerning this clonotype: A read error is possible here, since a much larger clone lies one base away. The chain is built from TRBV7-2 and TRBJ2-5; D call uncertain. Germline assignment: CDR1 SGHTA and CDR2 FQGNSA. Trimming cost V 1 base and J 2 bases, with 5 bases left between them. The CDR3 length is 13 residues. In DNA, the CDR3 is TGTGCCAGCAGCTTAGGACATCAAGAGACCCAGTACTTC. This encodes CASSLGHQETQYF.

The J gene is TRBJ1-3, the V gene TRBV7-2; D gene ambiguous. Trimming removed 7 bases at V and 2 bases at J, with 15 bases between. The CDR3 covers 15 residues. The germline CDR1 and CDR2 sequences are SGHTA and FQGNSA. The CDR3 loop is CASTIFQLTGNTIYF. As DNA, the CDR3 is TGTGCCAGCACCATTTTCCAGCTGACTGGAAACACCATATATTTT.

In its sample, this clonotype was seen many times. The chain carries TRBV7-9 and TRBJ2-5, with no clear D. The V gene's germline CDR1 is SEHNR and CDR2 FQNEAQ (reference sequence). V was pared by 1 base and J by 2 bases, with 11 bases between. The CDR3 loop spans 15 amino acids. The CDR3 sequence is CASSLGYWGQETQYF. The CDR3 region has the DNA TGTGCCAGCAGCTTAGGGTATTGGGGACAAGAGACCCAGTACTTC.

This clonotype appeared a single time. The chain employs TRBV9 and TRBJ1-3, with D uncertain. Germline V CDR1 and CDR2: SGDLS, YYNGEE. This CDR3 has 16 amino acids. Trimming removed 0 bases from V and 2 bases from J, with 12 bases in between. CDR3 sequence: CASSVAAGLTGNTIYF. In DNA, the CDR3 is TGTGCCAGCAGCGTAGCAGCCGGGTTGACTGGAAACACCATATATTTT.

This clonotype showed up many times. CDR3 loop: CASSKGQGNQPQHF. The CDR3 DNA follows: TGTGCCAGCAGTAAGGGACAGGGAAATCAGCCCCAGCATTTT. The V and J genes are TRBV28 and TRBJ1-5; 9 bases line up with TRBD1. This CDR3 is 14 amino acids long. The germline CDR1 and CDR2 sequences are MDHEN and SYDVKM. Trimming cost V 5 bases and J 4 bases; bases outside gene matches: 3.

With regard to this clonotype: This may stem from a read error, because a much larger clone lies one nucleotide away. CDR3 coding DNA: TGCAGTGCTAGCCGGAGGCTCCGGAATGAAAAACTGCTTTTT. Residues: CSASRRLRNEKLLF. The chain uses TRBV20-1 and TRBJ1-4; D remains ambiguous. The CDR3 runs 14 residues. Germline V CDR1 and CDR2: DFQATT, SNEGSKA (reference sequence).

The chain employs TRBV28 and TRBJ1-1; D is unresolved. The V gene's germline CDR1 is MDHEN and CDR2 SYDVKM. Trimming left V 7 bases short and J 2 bases short, with 14 bases between. The CDR3 extends over 14 amino acids. CDR3 nucleotide sequence: TGTGCCAGCACCCCCGTAGTCCTCAACACTGAAGCTTTCTTT. Translation gives CASTPVVLNTEAFF.

This clonotype was found a few times. One base away lies a much larger clone, so this may be a sequencing read error. The rearrangement links TRBV10-3 to TRBJ2-5; D is perhaps TRBD2 (5 bases). The germline V and J ends were trimmed by 0 bases and 7 bases, with 24 bases remaining between them. Per the germline V gene, CDR1 is ENHRY and CDR2 is SYGVKD. The CDR3 has 18 amino acids. CDR3 region: CAISESRLIAFRLGTQYF. The CDR3 DNA follows: TGTGCCATCAGTGAGTCCAGACTCATAGCGTTCCGGCTAGGGACCCAGTACTTC.

Many counts were recorded for this clonotype. The chain links TRBV2 to TRBJ1-5; D possibly corresponds to TRBD1 (5 bases). V was pared by 4 bases and J by 3 bases, with 16 bases between. Germline CDR1 is SNHLY and CDR2 is FYNNEI. This CDR3 contains 16 residues. The CDR3 here is CASSVLSGTFNQPQHF. The CDR3, as DNA: TGTGCCAGCAGTGTACTTTCCGGGACTTTCAATCAGCCCCAGCATTTT.

This clonotype was found a few times. The V call is TRBV27, the J call TRBJ2-3, with TRBD1 as a possible D gene (6 bases). Germline V gene sequence: CDR1 MNHEY, CDR2 SMNVEV (reference sequence). Trimming removed 8 bases at V and 2 bases at J, with 14 bases between. The CDR3 covers 14 residues. CDR3 protein: CASGWNRVTDTQYF. In DNA form, the CDR3 reads TGTGCCAGCGGATGGAACAGGGTCACAGATACGCAGTATTTT.